This TCR beta chain originates from a study of shared clonotypes between healthy human individuals. The CDR3 spans 12 residues. Germline V gives CDR1 SGHDT, CDR2 YYEEEE. Between the trimmed V and J ends, which lost 4 bases and 4 bases, there was a span of 9 bases. CD45RO-negative, CCR7-positively selected cells formed the naive CD8 fraction, excluding terminally differentiated effector memory CD45RA+ cells. Generated by immunoSEQ multiplex PCR, the TCRdb table keeps only in-frame clones and is missing some. The profile shows fewer than 1 million clones, approximately 97% of them singletons. The gene calls are TRBV5-6 and TRBJ2-7; a possible D gene is TRBD1 (5 bases). Sequenced: naive CD8+ T cells sorted from blood. This clonotype was obtained from a man younger than 45 in good health. CDR3 region: CASSLDKYEQYF. The CDR3 nucleotides read TGTGCCAGCAGCCTGGACAAGTACGAGCAGTACTTC.